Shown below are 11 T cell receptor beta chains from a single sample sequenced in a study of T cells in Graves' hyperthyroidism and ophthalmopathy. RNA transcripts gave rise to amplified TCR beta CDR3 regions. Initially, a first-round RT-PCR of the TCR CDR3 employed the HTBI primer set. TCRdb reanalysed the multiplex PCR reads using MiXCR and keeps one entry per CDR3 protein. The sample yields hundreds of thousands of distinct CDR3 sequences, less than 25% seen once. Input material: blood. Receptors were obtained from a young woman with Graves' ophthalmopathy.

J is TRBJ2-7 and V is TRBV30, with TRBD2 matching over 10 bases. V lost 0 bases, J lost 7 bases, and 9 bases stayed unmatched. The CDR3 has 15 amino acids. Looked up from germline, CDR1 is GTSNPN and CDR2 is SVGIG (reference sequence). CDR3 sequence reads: CAWSVGSSGSGEQYF. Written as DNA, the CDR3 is TGTGCCTGGAGTGTAGGGTCTAGCGGGAGTGGTGAGCAGTACTTC.

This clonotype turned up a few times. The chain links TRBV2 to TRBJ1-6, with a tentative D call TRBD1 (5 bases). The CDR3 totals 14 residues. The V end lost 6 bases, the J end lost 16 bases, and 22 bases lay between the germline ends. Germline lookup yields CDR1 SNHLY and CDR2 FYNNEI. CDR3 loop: CASRDVRDLGSLHF. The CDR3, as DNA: TGTGCCAGCAGGGACGTGCGGGACCTCGGATCTCTCCACTTT. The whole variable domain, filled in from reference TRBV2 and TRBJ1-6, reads EPEVTQTPSHQVTQMGQEVILRCVPISNHLYFYWYRQILGQKVEFLVSFYNNEISEKSEIFDDQFSVERPDGSNFTLKIRSTKLEDSAMYFCASRDVRDLGSLHFGNGTRLTVT.

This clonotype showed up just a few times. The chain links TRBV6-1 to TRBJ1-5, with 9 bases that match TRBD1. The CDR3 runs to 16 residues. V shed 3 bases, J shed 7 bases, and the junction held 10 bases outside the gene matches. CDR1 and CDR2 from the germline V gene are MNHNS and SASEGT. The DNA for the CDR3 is TGTGCCAGCAGTGATCCGGGACAGGGACCGAACCAGCCCCAGCATTTT. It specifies CASSDPGQGPNQPQHF.

CDR3 loop: CASSQDFQSNQPQHF. In DNA, the CDR3 is TGTGCCAGCAGCCAAGATTTCCAGAGCAATCAGCCCCAGCATTTT. The rearrangement links TRBV3-1 to TRBJ1-5; D gene ambiguous. Germline loops: CDR1 LGHDT, CDR2 YNNKEL (reference sequence). The CDR3 sequence is 15 residues long. V was trimmed by 0 bases and J by 1 base, leaving 7 bases between them.

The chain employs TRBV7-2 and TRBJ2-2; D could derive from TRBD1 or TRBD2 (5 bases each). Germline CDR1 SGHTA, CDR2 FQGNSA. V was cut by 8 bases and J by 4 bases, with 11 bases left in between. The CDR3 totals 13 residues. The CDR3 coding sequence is TGTGCCAGCGGGGGAGAGAGCACCGGGGAGCTGTTTTTT. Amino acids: CASGGESTGELFF.

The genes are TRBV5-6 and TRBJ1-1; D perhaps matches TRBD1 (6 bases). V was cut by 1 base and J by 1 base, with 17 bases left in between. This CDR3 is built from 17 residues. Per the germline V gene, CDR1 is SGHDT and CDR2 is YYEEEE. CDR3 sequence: CASSLLGAGAQNTEAFF. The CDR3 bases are TGTGCCAGCAGCTTGCTCGGGGCAGGGGCCCAGAACACTGAAGCTTTCTTT. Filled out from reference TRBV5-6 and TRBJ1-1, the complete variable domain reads DAGVTQSPTHLIKTRGQQVTLRCSPKSGHDTVSWYQQALGQGPQFIFQYYEEEERQRGNFPDRFSGHQFPNYSSELNVNALLLGDSALYLCASSLLGAGAQNTEAFFGQGTRLTVV.

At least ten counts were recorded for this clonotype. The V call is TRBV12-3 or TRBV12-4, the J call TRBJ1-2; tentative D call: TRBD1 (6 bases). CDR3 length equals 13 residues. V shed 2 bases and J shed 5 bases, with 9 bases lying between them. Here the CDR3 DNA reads TGTGCCAGCAGTTTAAACAGGGAATATGGCTACACCTTC. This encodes CASSLNREYGYTF.

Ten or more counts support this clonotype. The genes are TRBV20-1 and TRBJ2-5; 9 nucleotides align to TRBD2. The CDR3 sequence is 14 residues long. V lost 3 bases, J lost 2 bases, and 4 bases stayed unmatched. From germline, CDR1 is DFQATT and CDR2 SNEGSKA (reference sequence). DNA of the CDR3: TGCAGTGCTAGTATCCTAGCGGGGCAAGAGACCCAGTACTTC. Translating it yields CSASILAGQETQYF.

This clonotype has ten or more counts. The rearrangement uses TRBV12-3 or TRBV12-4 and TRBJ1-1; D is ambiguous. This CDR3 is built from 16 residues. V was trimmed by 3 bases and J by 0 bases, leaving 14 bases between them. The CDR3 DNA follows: TGTGCCAGCAGTTTGAGAGGGAACCCCATGAACACTGAAGCTTTCTTT. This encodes CASSLRGNPMNTEAFF.

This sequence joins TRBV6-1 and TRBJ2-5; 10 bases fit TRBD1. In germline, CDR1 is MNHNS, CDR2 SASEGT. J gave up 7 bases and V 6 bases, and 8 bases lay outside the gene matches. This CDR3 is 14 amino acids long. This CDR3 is CASRPGQGWGTQYF. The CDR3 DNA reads TGTGCCAGCAGGCCGGGACAGGGGTGGGGGACCCAGTACTTC.

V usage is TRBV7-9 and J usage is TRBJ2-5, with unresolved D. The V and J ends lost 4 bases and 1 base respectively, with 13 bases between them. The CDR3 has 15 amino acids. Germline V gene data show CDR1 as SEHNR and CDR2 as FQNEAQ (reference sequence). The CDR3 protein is CASSSRALLQETQYF. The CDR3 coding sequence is TGTGCCAGCAGCTCCCGGGCCCTACTCCAAGAGACCCAGTACTTC.